This T cell receptor (beta chain) derives from a study of blood T cell repertoires in COVID-19. About the research overall: COVID-19 samples from acute and convalescent phases originated in the United States, Italy and Spain. PBMCs, B-cell-depleted T cells, or T cells provided the cDNA or gDNA that made up the material.

Here immunoSEQ multiplex PCR was the method, and the copy in TCRdb shows in-frame clones only, minus some. The sample contains a few hundred thousand clones, 85% to 90% of which appear only once. As to this clone: A read error may produce the germline difference seen at one junction end.

The CDR3 is made up of 13 amino acids. In germline, CDR1 is SEHNR, CDR2 FQNEAQ (reference sequence). The TCR originated in a woman aged 50 to 60 who had recovered from COVID-19. Sequenced input: PBMCs or T cells enriched from blood (not recorded which). The gene calls are TRBV7-9 and TRBJ2-2, with 8 bases lining up with TRBD1. This chain's CDR3 is CASSTYQGQVQIF. The CDR3 nucleotides read TGTGCCAGCAGCACCTATCAGGGACAGGTACAAATTTTT.